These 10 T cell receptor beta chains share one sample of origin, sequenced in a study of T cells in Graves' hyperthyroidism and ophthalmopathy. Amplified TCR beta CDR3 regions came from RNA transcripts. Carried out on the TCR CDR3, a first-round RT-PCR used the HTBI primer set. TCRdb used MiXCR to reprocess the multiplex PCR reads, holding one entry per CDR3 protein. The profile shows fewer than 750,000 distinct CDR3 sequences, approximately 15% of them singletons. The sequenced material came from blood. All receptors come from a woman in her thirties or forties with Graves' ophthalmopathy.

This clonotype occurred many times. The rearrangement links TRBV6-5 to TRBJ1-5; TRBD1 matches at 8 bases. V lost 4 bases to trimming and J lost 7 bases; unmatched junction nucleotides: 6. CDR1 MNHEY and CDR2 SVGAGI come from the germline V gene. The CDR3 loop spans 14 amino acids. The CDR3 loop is CASSFGQGMQPQHF. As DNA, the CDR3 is TGTGCCAGCAGTTTCGGACAGGGAATGCAGCCCCAGCATTTT.

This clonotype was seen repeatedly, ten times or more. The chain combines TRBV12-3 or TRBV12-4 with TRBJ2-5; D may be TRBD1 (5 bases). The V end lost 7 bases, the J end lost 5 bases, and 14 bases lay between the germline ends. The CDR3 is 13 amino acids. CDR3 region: CASTLQGTETQYF. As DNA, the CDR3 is TGTGCCAGCACCCTCCAGGGTACCGAGACCCAGTACTTC.

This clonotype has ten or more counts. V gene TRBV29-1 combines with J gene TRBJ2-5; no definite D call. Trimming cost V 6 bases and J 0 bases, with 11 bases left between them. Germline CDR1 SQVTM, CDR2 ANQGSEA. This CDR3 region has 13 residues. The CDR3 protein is CSVISGYQETQYF. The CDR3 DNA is TGCAGCGTCATTAGTGGGTACCAAGAGACCCAGTACTTC.

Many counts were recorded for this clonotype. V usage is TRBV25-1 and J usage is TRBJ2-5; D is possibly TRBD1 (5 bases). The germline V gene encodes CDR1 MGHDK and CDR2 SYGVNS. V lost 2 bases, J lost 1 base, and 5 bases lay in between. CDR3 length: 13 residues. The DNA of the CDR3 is TGTGCCAGCAGTGAAGGGGCCCAAGAGACCCAGTACTTC. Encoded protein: CASSEGAQETQYF.

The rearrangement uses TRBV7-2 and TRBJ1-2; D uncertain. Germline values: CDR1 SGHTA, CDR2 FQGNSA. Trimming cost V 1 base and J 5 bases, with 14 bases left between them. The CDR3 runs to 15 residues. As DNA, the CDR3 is TGTGCCAGCAGCTTAGGACCAGGATTAGAGTATGGCTACACCTTC. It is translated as CASSLGPGLEYGYTF.

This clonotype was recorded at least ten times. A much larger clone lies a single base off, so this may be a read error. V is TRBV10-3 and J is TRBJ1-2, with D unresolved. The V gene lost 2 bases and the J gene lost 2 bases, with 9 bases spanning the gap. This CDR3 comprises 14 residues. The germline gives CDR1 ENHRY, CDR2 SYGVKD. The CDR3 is CAISEQQRNYGYTF. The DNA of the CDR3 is TGTGCCATCAGTGAGCAACAGCGGAACTATGGCTACACCTTC.

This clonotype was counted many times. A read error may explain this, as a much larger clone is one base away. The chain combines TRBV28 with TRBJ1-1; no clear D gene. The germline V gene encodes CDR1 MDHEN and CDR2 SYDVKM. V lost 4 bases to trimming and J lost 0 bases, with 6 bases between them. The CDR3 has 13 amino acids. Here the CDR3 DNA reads TGTGCCAGCAGTTCACAGATGAACACTGAAGCTTTCTTT. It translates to CASSSQMNTEAFF. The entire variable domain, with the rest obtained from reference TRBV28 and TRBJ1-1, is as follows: DVKVTQSSRYLVKRTGEKVFLECVQDMDHENMFWYRQDPGLGLRLIYFSYDVKMKEKGDIPEGYSVSREKKERFSLILESASTNQTSMYLCASSSQMNTEAFFGQGTRLTVV.

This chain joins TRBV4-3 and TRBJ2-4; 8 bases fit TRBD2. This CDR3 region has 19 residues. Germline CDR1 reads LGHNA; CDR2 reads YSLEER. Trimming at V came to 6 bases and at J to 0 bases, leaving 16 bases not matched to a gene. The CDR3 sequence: CASRRAGVGKDLAKNIQYF. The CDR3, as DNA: TGCGCCAGCAGACGAGCGGGAGTTGGGAAAGACCTAGCCAAAAACATTCAGTACTTC.

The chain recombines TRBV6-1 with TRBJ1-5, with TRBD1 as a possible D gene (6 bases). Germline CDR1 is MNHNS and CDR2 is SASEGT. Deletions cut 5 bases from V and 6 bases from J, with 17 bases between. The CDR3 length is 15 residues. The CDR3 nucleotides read TGTGCCAGCAGTCCACAAGGGGGGCACGTTCAGCCCCAGCATTTT. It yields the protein CASSPQGGHVQPQHF.

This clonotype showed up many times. The CDR3 DNA sequence: TGTGCCAGCAGCCTTAGCGGGAGAGGGTGGGAGCTGTTTTTT. Residues: CASSLSGRGWELFF. The chain recombines TRBV27 with TRBJ2-2, with 9 bases identical to TRBD2. Germline lookup yields CDR1 MNHEY and CDR2 SMNVEV (reference sequence). The CDR3 loop spans 14 amino acids. The junction had 8 bases not matched to a gene; V was cut back by 6 bases and J by 9 bases.